A selection of T cell receptor beta chains follows, all from one sample in a study of blood T cell repertoires in COVID-19. Repertoires were generated with immunoSEQ multiplex PCR, while TCRdb's copy carries only in-frame clones and drops some. Seen here are under 500,000 clones, around 90% observed once, and the top ten hold approximately 2%. Sequences were obtained from PBMCs or T cells enriched from blood (not recorded which). The source is a young woman with acute COVID-19. Both conserved end residues are part of each CDR3. Fields, in order: CDR3 DNA, CDR3 protein, CDR3 length, V gene, D gene, J gene, clone size. The D gene is left open where the match is weak. Size values are once, few and many counts, or a class for expanded clones, and some rows have none.

TGTGCCAGCAGCGTAAATCCAGGGCCCTCGGAGGGCTACACCTTC CASSVNPGPSEGYTF 15 TRBV9 NA TRBJ1-2 NA
TGCGCCAGCAGCCAAGGGGCTGGGCCTGATCAGCCCCAGCATTTT CASSQGAGPDQPQHF 15 TRBV4-3 NA TRBJ1-5 few
TGTGCCAGCAGTTTGAGGAGTAATCAGCCCCAGCATTTT CASSLRSNQPQHF 13 TRBV12-3/TRBV12-4 NA TRBJ1-5 NA
TGCGCCAGCGGGGGGGAAAGCTCCTACGAGCAGTACTTC CASGGESSYEQYF 13 TRBV5-1 TRBD2 TRBJ2-7 NA
TGTGCCAGTAGTATAGGTCGGGTTACGTCCTATAATTCACCCCTCCACTTT CASSIGRVTSYNSPLHF 17 TRBV19 NA TRBJ1-6 NA
TGTGCCAGTAGTACAGCGTTAAAAAACATTCAGTACTTC CASSTALKNIQYF 13 TRBV19 NA TRBJ2-4 NA
TGTGCCAGCAGCAAACCAGGGTCCACCGGGGAGCTGTTTTTT CASSKPGSTGELFF 14 TRBV5-4 NA TRBJ2-2 once
TGTGCCAGCAGTGAAGACAGAACTAATGAAAAACTGTTTTTT CASSEDRTNEKLFF 14 TRBV6-1 NA TRBJ1-4 NA
TGTGCCAGCAGTTTTGGACAGGGGCGGTACGAGCAGTACTTC CASSFGQGRYEQYF 14 TRBV27 TRBD1 TRBJ2-7 NA
TGTGCCAGCAGTGGGCAGACGACATATGGCTACACCTTC CASSGQTTYGYTF 13 TRBV2 NA TRBJ1-2 NA
TGCAGCGTTGAAGAGTTGATGGACAGACACTCTGGGGCCAACGTCCTGACTTTC CSVEELMDRHSGANVLTF 18 TRBV29-1 NA TRBJ2-6 NA
TGCGCCAGCAGTGATGGACTAGCGGGAGGGGTTGAGCAGTTCTTC CASSDGLAGGVEQFF 15 TRBV10-2 TRBD2 TRBJ2-1 NA